This TCR beta chain was identified in a study of CXCR3-negative and CXCR3-positive naive CD8 T cells. Study-wide results and limits: Both naive subsets showed comparably high diversity, and memory CD8+ cells showed much lower diversity. Naive cells with CXCR3 showed TRB CDR3s that were more hydrophobic than those in CXCR3-negative naive cells.

In preparing the TRB cDNA libraries, 5' RACE with UMI labels was used. TCRdb re-called the 5' RACE reads and shows each CDR3 protein once, DNA omitted. Recorded for this sample: about 58,000 distinct CDR3 sequences. With respect to this clonotype: What it binds is not known.

What was sequenced was naive CXCR3- CD8+ T cells from blood. The subset was: CD45RO-CCR7+CD27+CD95- naive CD8+ T cells lacking CXCR3 (TNR3-). This clonotype was obtained from a human donor in good health. Some clones in this sample may be carry-over from other donors' samples.

The CDR3 loop reads CASRREELDSNQPQHF. The V and J genes are TRBV12-3 or TRBV12-4 and TRBJ1-5. This CDR3 spans 16 amino acids.